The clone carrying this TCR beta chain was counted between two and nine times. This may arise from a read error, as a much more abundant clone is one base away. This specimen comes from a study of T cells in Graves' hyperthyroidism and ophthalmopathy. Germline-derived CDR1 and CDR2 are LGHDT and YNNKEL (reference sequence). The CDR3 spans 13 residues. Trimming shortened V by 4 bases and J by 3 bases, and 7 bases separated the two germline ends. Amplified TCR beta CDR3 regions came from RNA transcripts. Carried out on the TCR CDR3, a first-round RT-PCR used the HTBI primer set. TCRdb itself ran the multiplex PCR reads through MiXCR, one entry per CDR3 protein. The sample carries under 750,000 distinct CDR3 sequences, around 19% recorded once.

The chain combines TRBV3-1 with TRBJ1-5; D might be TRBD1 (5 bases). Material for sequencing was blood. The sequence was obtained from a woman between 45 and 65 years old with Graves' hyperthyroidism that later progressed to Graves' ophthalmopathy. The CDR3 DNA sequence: TGTGCCAGCAGCCGACAGATCAATCAGCCCCAGCATTTT. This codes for CASSRQINQPQHF.